These 22 T cell receptor beta chains originate from one sample sequenced in a study of cytomegalovirus exposure and HLA in healthy donors. Amplification used 60 Vbeta primers and 13 Jbeta primers. Data came from immunoSEQ multiplex PCR; TCRdb stores just in-frame clones and leaves some out. This sample yields about 160,000 clones, of which about 80% are seen a single time; 1.3% belongs to the top ten. The sequencing sample was made of PBMCs. Receptor source: a woman in her 50s in good health and CMV-seronegative.

This chain connects TRBV7-8 to TRBJ1-1, with D maybe TRBD1 (6 bases). The germline CDR1 and CDR2 sequences are SGHVS and FQNEAQ. The CDR3 length is 14 residues. V lost 2 bases, J lost 1 base, and 8 bases lay in between. CDR3 DNA: TGTGCCAGCAGCTTACAGGACAGGAACACTGAAGCTTTCTTT. Residues: CASSLQDRNTEAFF.

The chain employs TRBV28 and TRBJ2-7, with 8 positions matching TRBD2. This CDR3 has 17 amino acids. J lost 2 bases, V lost 7 bases, and 16 bases had no gene match. Per the germline V gene, CDR1 is MDHEN and CDR2 is SYDVKM. The CDR3 bases are TGTGCCAGCACCCTTAACGTCCCCAGCGGGGGTGCCTACGAGCAGTACTTC. This codes for CASTLNVPSGGAYEQYF.

CDR3 sequence reads: CASVQGSYEQYF. CDR3 sequence (DNA): TGTGCCAGCGTCCAGGGATCCTACGAGCAGTACTTC. The V gene is TRBV28, the J gene TRBJ2-7, with a weak D call TRBD1 (5 bases). The CDR3 is 12 residues long. Germline V gene lookup returns CDR1 MDHEN and CDR2 SYDVKM. V was cut by 8 bases and J by 1 base, with 9 bases left in between.

The chain has TRBV19 and TRBJ2-1; the D gene is possibly TRBD2 (5 bases). The CDR3 sequence is 12 residues long. V lost 5 bases and J lost 4, with 6 bases in between. Germline lookup yields CDR1 LNHDA and CDR2 SQIVND (reference sequence). The CDR3 region is CASSSGYNEQFF. The CDR3 nucleotides are TGTGCCAGTAGTTCGGGGTACAATGAGCAGTTCTTC.

This chain links TRBV5-8 with TRBJ1-4; a possible D gene is TRBD1 (6 bases). Trimming left V 4 bases short and J 6 bases short, with 13 bases between. In germline, CDR1 is SGHTS, CDR2 YDEGEE. This CDR3 spans 14 amino acids. For the CDR3, the DNA is TGTGCCAGCAGCCAGACAGGCATTGATGAAAAACTGTTTTTT. Encoded protein: CASSQTGIDEKLFF.

This clone was detected only a few times. The gene calls are TRBV5-1 and TRBJ1-3; possibly TRBD1 for D (5 bases). Trimming left V 0 bases short and J 0 bases short, with 16 bases between. Per the germline V gene, CDR1 is SGHRS and CDR2 is YFSETQ. The CDR3 runs 18 residues. The DNA of the CDR3 is TGCGCCAGCAGCTTGGATGCGTCAGGGTTCAGCTCTGGAAACACCATATATTTT. Translated, it gives CASSLDASGFSSGNTIYF.

The chain joins TRBV5-1 to TRBJ1-4, with TRBD1 identical over 8 bases. V was clipped by 0 bases and J by 6 bases; unmatched bases: 1. This CDR3 has 14 amino acids. CDR1 and CDR2 (germline): SGHRS, YFSETQ. CDR3 coding DNA: TGCGCCAGCAGCTTGGCAGGGGGCTATGAAAAACTGTTTTTT. Translated, it gives CASSLAGGYEKLFF.

The rearrangement uses TRBV30 and TRBJ1-1, with no clear D. V dropped 3 bases and J dropped 2 bases, with 4 bases sitting between them. This CDR3 contains 11 residues. Germline V gene data show CDR1 as GTSNPN and CDR2 as SVGIG (reference sequence). CDR3 sequence reads: CAWSKNTEAFF. CDR3 nucleotides: TGTGCCTGGAGCAAAAACACTGAAGCTTTCTTT.

This chain connects TRBV18 to TRBJ1-1; D possibly corresponds to TRBD1 (5 bases). V lost 3 bases to trimming and J lost 1 base, with 12 bases between them. The germline V gene encodes CDR1 KGHSH and CDR2 LQKENI. This CDR3 has 15 residues. The DNA of the CDR3 is TGTGCCAGCTCACCTAAGGGACTGACGAACACTGAAGCTTTCTTT. Translated: CASSPKGLTNTEAFF.

This clone was detected a few times. V and J are TRBV7-9 and TRBJ2-3, with 10 bases aligning to TRBD2. The CDR3 runs to 13 residues. The germline V gene encodes CDR1 SEHNR and CDR2 FQNEAQ (reference sequence). V shed 8 bases and J 6 bases; nucleotides not matched to a gene: 5. The CDR3 region has the DNA TGTGCCAGCTCAGCGGGGGGGATCGATACGCAGTATTTT. It yields the protein CASSAGGIDTQYF.

In the case of this clone: Distinct nucleotide sequences in the sample also encode this CDR3. The gene calls are TRBV18 and TRBJ1-1; D uncertain. Germline CDR1 reads KGHSH; CDR2 reads LQKENI. The CDR3 is 14 residues long. Trimming stripped 3 bases from V and 1 base from J, with 9 bases between. CDR3 sequence (DNA): TGTGCCAGCTCACCGAATTCGGGGAACACTGAAGCTTTCTTT. This sequence encodes CASSPNSGNTEAFF.

The CDR3 protein is CASSLDPGVTDTQYF. Here the CDR3 DNA reads TGTGCCAGCAGCTTAGATCCAGGGGTCACAGATACGCAGTATTTT. The rearrangement links TRBV7-8 to TRBJ2-3, with a possible D match to TRBD1 (6 bases). V dropped 1 base and J dropped 2 bases, with 10 bases sitting between them. Germline CDR1 SGHVS, CDR2 FQNEAQ. The CDR3 sequence is 15 residues long.

The chain combines TRBV7-2 with TRBJ1-6, with 11 nucleotides matching TRBD1. CDR1 is SGHTA, CDR2 FQGNSA, per germline. This CDR3 has 15 residues. The trim removed 5 bases at V and 9 bases at J, leaving 6 bases unmatched. Written as DNA, the CDR3 is TGTGCCAGCAGCCCAACCGGGACAGGGGGTTCACCCCTCCACTTT. Encoded protein: CASSPTGTGGSPLHF.

This clone was observed a few times. The chain carries TRBV10-3 and TRBJ2-3, with 9 nucleotides matching TRBD1. Germline CDR1 ENHRY, CDR2 SYGVKD. With 11 bases clipped from V and 3 bases from J, the junction kept 3 bases outside the gene matches. This CDR3 region has 12 residues. Here the CDR3 reads CAVQGATDTQYF. The CDR3, as DNA: TGTGCCGTACAGGGGGCAACAGATACGCAGTATTTT.

This clone was seen a few times. The rearrangement joins TRBV15 to TRBJ1-4, with TRBD1 identical over 8 bases. The CDR3 spans 15 residues. J gave up 7 bases and V 0 bases, and 4 bases lay outside the gene matches. Germline-derived CDR1 and CDR2 are LNHNV and YYDKDF (reference sequence). The CDR3 is CATSRDRGRSEKLFF. In DNA form, the CDR3 reads TGTGCCACCAGCAGAGACAGGGGGCGGAGTGAAAAACTGTTTTTT.

The chain has TRBV6-1 and TRBJ1-1; TRBD1 matches at 8 bases. Germline lookup yields CDR1 MNHNS and CDR2 SASEGT. The J segment lost 1 base and the V segment lost 2 bases, leaving 3 bases of the junction unmatched. The CDR3 contains 15 residues. In DNA, the CDR3 is TGTGCCAGCAGTGAACCCGGACAGGGGAACACTGAAGCTTTCTTT. It translates to CASSEPGQGNTEAFF.

The chain carries TRBV5-4 and TRBJ1-5; D remains unclear. This CDR3 region has 14 residues. Germline V lookup: CDR1 SGHNT, CDR2 YYREEE (reference sequence). The V end was cut by 4 bases, the J end by 4 bases, with 12 bases between. This CDR3 reads CASSLGGSNQPQHF. Here the CDR3 DNA reads TGTGCCAGCAGCCTGGGAGGTTCTAATCAGCCCCAGCATTTT.

The chain combines TRBV7-9 with TRBJ2-7; TRBD2 might be the D (6 bases). The CDR3 has 15 residues. Trimming removed 5 bases from V and 2 bases from J, with 16 bases in between. Germline-derived CDR1 and CDR2 are SEHNR and FQNEAQ (reference sequence). CDR3 bases: TGTGCCAGCAGCCGTTCGGGACTGGCCACCTACGAGCAGTACTTC. This codes for CASSRSGLATYEQYF.

In DNA, the CDR3 is TGTGCCAGCCACGGACAGCCGCTTCACTATGGCTACACCTTC. This encodes CASHGQPLHYGYTF. The V gene is TRBV28, the J gene TRBJ1-2; D perhaps matches TRBD1 (6 bases). Germline CDR1 MDHEN, CDR2 SYDVKM. This CDR3 comprises 14 residues. With 8 bases removed from V and 3 bases from J, the gap between germline ends came to 16 bases.

The rearrangement uses TRBV10-3 and TRBJ1-1, with D maybe TRBD1 (6 bases). The CDR3 totals 17 residues. V was clipped by 7 bases and J by 5 bases, with 26 bases between them. CDR1 and CDR2 (germline): ENHRY, SYGVKD. Here the CDR3 reads CAINKDGGASLFTEAFF. DNA of the CDR3: TGTGCCATCAATAAAGATGGGGGCGCAAGTTTGTTTACTGAAGCTTTCTTT.

The chain employs TRBV5-6 and TRBJ1-1; no clear D gene. There are 12 residues in the CDR3. The germline V and J ends were trimmed by 0 bases and 3 bases, with 3 bases remaining between them. Germline lookup yields CDR1 SGHDT and CDR2 YYEEEE. The DNA for the CDR3 is TGTGCCAGCAGCTTGGCGTACACTGAAGCTTTCTTT. Protein sequence: CASSLAYTEAFF.

V usage is TRBV18 and J usage is TRBJ2-3, with 8 bases identical to TRBD2. Losses at the gene ends were 3 bases for V and 3 bases for J; bases not matched to a gene: 11. This CDR3 has 17 residues. Germline CDR1 and CDR2: KGHSH and LQKENI. CDR3 sequence (DNA): TGTGCCAGCTCACCGAACCGCCTAGCGGGCAAGACAGATACGCAGTATTTT. This sequence encodes CASSPNRLAGKTDTQYF.